Listed here are 28 T cell receptor beta chains from one sample, sequenced in a study of cytomegalovirus exposure and HLA in healthy donors. Both 60 Vbeta primers and 13 Jbeta primers went into the PCR. Sequencing used immunoSEQ multiplex PCR; TCRdb keeps in-frame clones, though not all of them. The sample carries 110,000 to 150,000 clones, about 85% recorded once. The sample was PBMCs. The origin of the receptors is a boy between 2 and 10 years old in good health and CMV-seronegative.

The rearrangement links TRBV6-1 to TRBJ2-7; D possibly corresponds to TRBD1 (5 bases). The CDR3 has 16 residues. V lost 2 bases and J lost 3, with 17 bases in between. From germline, CDR1 is MNHNS and CDR2 SASEGT. The CDR3 nucleotides are TGTGCCAGCAGTGAAAGGGGTAAGGGTCCCCGCTACGAGCAGTACTTC. It translates to CASSERGKGPRYEQYF.

The chain carries TRBV10-2 and TRBJ1-6; a weak D match, TRBD1 (6 bases). In germline, CDR1 is WSHSY, CDR2 SAAADI. This CDR3 contains 14 residues. With 5 bases removed from V and 11 bases from J, the gap between germline ends came to 16 bases. The CDR3 DNA reads as TGCGCCAGCAGTCTCAGGGGCTCGGGGCCACCCCTCCACTTT. As protein: CASSLRGSGPPLHF.

This chain uses TRBV18 with TRBJ2-1; D is uncertain. CDR3 length: 13 residues. V lost 4 bases and J lost 8, with 12 bases in between. Germline CDR1 is KGHSH and CDR2 is LQKENI. CDR3 sequence: CASSLVDEDEQFF. The CDR3 DNA follows: TGTGCCAGCTCACTCGTCGACGAGGATGAGCAGTTCTTC. Full variable domain (rest looked up from reference TRBV18 and TRBJ2-1): NAGVMQNPRHLVRRRGQEARLRCSPMKGHSHVYWYRQLPEEGLKFMVYLQKENIIDESGMPKERFSAEFPKEGPSILRIQQVVRGDSAAYFCASSLVDEDEQFFGPGTRLTVL.

This rearrangement joins TRBV4-2 to TRBJ2-5; 7 bases match TRBD2. The J call is in doubt because the DNA end fits TRBJ2-7 better. The CDR3 has 15 amino acids. Germline V gives CDR1 LGHNA, CDR2 YNFKEQ. For the CDR3, the DNA is TGTGCCAGCAGCCAAGATTGGACTAGCTCCTACGAGCAGTACTTC. Protein product: CASSQDWTSSYEQYF.

The chain carries TRBV27 and TRBJ1-1; D gene uncertain. V was clipped by 4 bases and J by 5 bases, with 14 bases between them. The germline gives CDR1 MNHEY, CDR2 SMNVEV (reference sequence). This CDR3 comprises 14 residues. CDR3 bases: TGTGCCAGCAGTTGGGTCGGGGTGGGAACTGAAGCTTTCTTT. It encodes CASSWVGVGTEAFF.

The rearrangement links TRBV6-5 to TRBJ2-5, with D perhaps TRBD1 (5 bases). CDR1 is MNHEY and CDR2 is SVGAGI in the germline V gene. The CDR3 spans 15 residues. Between the trimmed V and J ends, which lost 5 bases and 5 bases, there was a span of 18 bases. The CDR3 DNA reads as TGTGCCAGCAGTAGACAGTCTCGGTCGAGGGAGACCCAGTACTTC. This codes for CASSRQSRSRETQYF.

The J gene is TRBJ2-3, the V gene TRBV11-2, with TRBD1 identical over 8 bases. Germline V gene sequence: CDR1 SGHAT, CDR2 FQNNGV. The CDR3 totals 13 residues. J was trimmed by 4 bases and V by 7 bases; bases with no gene match: 4. The CDR3 DNA is TGTGCCAGCACCAGGGGGCGGGCAGATACGCAGTATTTT. Amino acids: CASTRGRADTQYF.

The genes are TRBV6-5 and TRBJ1-6; D is ambiguous. V was trimmed by 2 bases and J by 7 bases, leaving 6 bases between them. The CDR3 has 13 residues. Germline CDR1 reads MNHEY; CDR2 reads SVGAGI. The CDR3 here is CASSYVRNSPLHF. The CDR3 coding sequence is TGTGCCAGCAGTTACGTGCGGAATTCACCCCTCCACTTT.

The table lists this clone with a few counts. J is TRBJ2-5 and V is TRBV19; the match to TRBD1 covers 8 bases. Germline assignment: CDR1 LNHDA and CDR2 SQIVND (reference sequence). The CDR3 totals 15 residues. With V trimmed by 10 bases and J by 3 bases, 13 bases remained unmatched. CDR3 bases: TGTGCCACTTCCCCCCAGGGGGCAGAGGAAGAGACCCAGTACTTC. This encodes CATSPQGAEEETQYF. The full variable domain, completed using reference TRBV19 and TRBJ2-5, is DGGITQSPKYLFRKEGQNVTLSCEQNLNHDAMYWYRQDPGQGLRLIYYSQIVNDFQKGDIAEGYSVSREKKESFPLTVTSAQKNPTAFYLCATSPQGAEEETQYFGPGTRLLVL.

This chain uses TRBV6-1 with TRBJ2-5; no reliable D call. This CDR3 is 13 amino acids long. Germline V lookup: CDR1 MNHNS, CDR2 SASEGT. V gave up 2 bases and J gave up 9 bases, with 13 bases separating them. The chain's CDR3 is CASSEKGGLAQYF. The DNA for the CDR3 is TGTGCCAGCAGTGAAAAAGGTGGTCTAGCCCAGTACTTC.

This clone was detected once. CDR3 region: CATQIRGYGTDTQYF. CDR3 sequence (DNA): TGCGCCACCCAGATCAGGGGGTACGGCACAGATACGCAGTATTTT. This sequence joins TRBV5-1 and TRBJ2-3, with TRBD1 matching over 7 bases. The length of the CDR3 is 15 residues. The V gene's germline CDR1 is SGHRS and CDR2 YFSETQ. The V gene end was trimmed by 9 bases and the J gene end by 1 base; junction bases not matched to a gene: 11. Combining the CDR3 with reference TRBV5-1 and TRBJ2-3 gives the whole variable domain KAGVTQTPRYLIKTRGQQVTLSCSPISGHRSVSWYQQTPGQGLQFLFEYFSETQRNKGNFPGRFSGRQFSNSRSEMNVSTLELGDSALYLCATQIRGYGTDTQYFGPGTRLTVL.

This clone appeared once. This rearrangement joins TRBV19 to TRBJ2-6; 8 nucleotides agree with TRBD1. The ends lost 2 bases at V and 2 bases at J; junction bases unmatched: 8. The CDR3 totals 18 residues. From germline, CDR1 is LNHDA and CDR2 SQIVND (reference sequence). For the CDR3, the DNA is TGTGCCAGTAGTATACGGGCGGCAGGGGGCGCTGGGGCCAACGTCCTGACTTTC. This translates into CASSIRAAGGAGANVLTF.

The chain links TRBV5-4 to TRBJ2-5; D unresolved. CDR1 is SGHNT and CDR2 is YYREEE in the germline V gene (reference sequence). The CDR3 length is 15 residues. V lost 1 base to trimming and J lost 5 bases, with 15 bases between them. In nucleotides, the CDR3 is TGTGCCAGCAGCTTGAATCTAGGCCTTCGGGAGACCCAGTACTTC. Protein sequence: CASSLNLGLRETQYF.

The chain carries TRBV14 and TRBJ2-7; perhaps TRBD1 as D (6 bases). V lost 4 bases to trimming and J lost 2 bases, with 12 bases between them. CDR3 length: 14 amino acids. CDR1 and CDR2 from the germline V gene are SGHDN and FVKESK. The DNA for the CDR3 is TGTGCCAGCAGCCTACGGACAGCGCCCTACGAGCAGTACTTC. This translates into CASSLRTAPYEQYF.

The chain carries TRBV9 and TRBJ2-3; tentative D call: TRBD1 (6 bases). Germline V lookup: CDR1 SGDLS, CDR2 YYNGEE. This CDR3 spans 14 amino acids. The ends were cut back, 5 bases at V and 2 bases at J, with 12 bases in the middle. The CDR3 sequence is CASRVTGHTDTQYF. The CDR3 coding sequence is TGTGCCAGCAGGGTGACAGGCCACACAGATACGCAGTATTTT.

V and J are TRBV28 and TRBJ2-5, with unresolved D. Trimming shortened V by 7 bases and J by 4 bases, and 16 bases separated the two germline ends. Germline lookup yields CDR1 MDHEN and CDR2 SYDVKM. The CDR3 has 14 residues. The CDR3 loop is CASNFYQRLETQYF. The CDR3 nucleotides read TGTGCCAGCAATTTTTACCAGAGACTAGAGACCCAGTACTTC.

V gene TRBV6-6 combines with J gene TRBJ2-3; weak D call: TRBD1 (6 bases). V gave up 0 bases and J gave up 4 bases, with 14 bases separating them. The germline CDR1 and CDR2 sequences are MNHNY and SVGAGI (reference sequence). The CDR3 runs 16 residues. Here the CDR3 DNA reads TGTGCCAGCAGTTACTCGATCAGGGGCGCTCCAGATACGCAGTATTTT. Translation: CASSYSIRGAPDTQYF.

Only a few counts were recorded for this clone. The chain couples TRBV28 to TRBJ2-5, with a tentative D call TRBD2 (5 bases). In germline, CDR1 is MDHEN, CDR2 SYDVKM. This CDR3 contains 16 residues. V lost 5 bases and J lost 1, with 17 bases in between. CDR3 amino acids: CASSLSPRGPQETQYF. The CDR3 nucleotides are TGTGCCAGCAGTCTCTCCCCCCGGGGTCCCCAAGAGACCCAGTACTTC.

The chain uses TRBV7-6 and TRBJ2-3, with a possible D match to TRBD2 (7 bases). The V gene lost 0 bases and the J gene lost 9 bases, with 22 bases spanning the gap. The CDR3 length is 17 residues. Germline CDR1 reads SGHVS; CDR2 reads FNYEAQ. Here the CDR3 DNA reads TGTGCCAGCAGCTTAGCGGGGGGGGCGGGGGTTCCCGGAACGCAGTATTTT. Residues: CASSLAGGAGVPGTQYF.

The gene calls are TRBV15 and TRBJ2-7; D not certain. CDR3 size: 14 residues. Germline V gene lookup returns CDR1 LNHNV and CDR2 YYDKDF (reference sequence). V was clipped by 0 bases and J by 0 bases, with 6 bases between them. CDR3 nucleotides: TGTGCCACCAGCAGAGATCAGTCCTCCTACGAGCAGTACTTC. The encoded protein is CATSRDQSSYEQYF.

The chain employs TRBV28 and TRBJ2-5; TRBD1 agrees at 7 bases. The J call may be in error: the DNA end matches TRBJ2-7 better. Germline loops: CDR1 MDHEN, CDR2 SYDVKM. This CDR3 has 15 amino acids. CDR3 sequence: CASSFSDRFSYEQYF. The DNA of the CDR3 is TGTGCCAGCAGTTTTTCGGACAGGTTCTCCTACGAGCAGTACTTC.

The J gene is TRBJ2-1, the V gene TRBV4-1, with 12 bases identical to TRBD2. V lost 1 base and J lost 9; bases outside the gene matches: 7. Per germline, CDR1 MGHRA and CDR2 YSYEKL. The CDR3 extends over 16 amino acids. The CDR3 nucleotides read TGCGCCAGCAGCCAAGGACTAGCGGGAGCCCCGGGTGAGCAGTTCTTC. Translated: CASSQGLAGAPGEQFF.

This clone was observed a single time. The chain combines TRBV5-1 with TRBJ1-5, with D perhaps matching TRBD1 (6 bases). CDR1 and CDR2 from the germline V gene are SGHRS and YFSETQ. CDR3 size: 14 residues. Between the trimmed V and J ends, which lost 3 bases and 5 bases, there was a span of 12 bases. The DNA of the CDR3 is TGCGCCAGCAGCTACACAGGGTCGCATCAGCCCCAGCATTTT. Translation: CASSYTGSHQPQHF.

The chain has TRBV13 and TRBJ2-1; D might be TRBD2 (5 bases). Trimming removed 0 bases at V and 2 bases at J, with 11 bases between. In germline, CDR1 is PRHDT, CDR2 FYEKMQ (reference sequence). The CDR3 has 16 amino acids. CDR3 sequence reads: CASSLGLVRAYNEQFF. The CDR3 DNA follows: TGTGCCAGCAGCTTAGGCCTAGTGCGGGCCTACAATGAGCAGTTCTTC. Complete variable domain (other parts from reference TRBV13 and TRBJ2-1): AAGVIQSPRHLIKEKRETATLKCYPIPRHDTVYWYQQGPGQDPQFLISFYEKMQSDKGSIPDRFSAQQFSDYHSELNMSSLELGDSALYFCASSLGLVRAYNEQFFGPGTRLTVL.

This chain joins TRBV5-4 and TRBJ1-2; the match to TRBD1 covers 8 bases. CDR3 size: 13 residues. In germline, CDR1 is SGHNT, CDR2 YYREEE (reference sequence). V shed 2 bases and J 8 bases; nucleotides not matched to a gene: 5. The DNA for the CDR3 is TGTGCCAGCAGCTTCCAGGGGGCGGAAGGCTACACCTTC. It encodes CASSFQGAEGYTF. Full variable domain (rest looked up from reference TRBV5-4 and TRBJ1-2): ETGVTQSPTHLIKTRGQQVTLRCSSQSGHNTVSWYQQALGQGPQFIFQYYREEENGRGNFPPRFSGLQFPNYSSELNVNALELDDSALYLCASSFQGAEGYTFGSGTRLTVV.

The V gene is TRBV5-5, the J gene TRBJ2-3, with TRBD1 as a possible D gene (6 bases). CDR3 length: 15 amino acids. In germline, CDR1 is SGHKS, CDR2 YYEKEE (reference sequence). The V end lost 0 bases, the J end lost 0 bases, and 8 bases lay between the germline ends. The DNA for the CDR3 is TGTGCCAGCAGCTTGGACAGGGCTAGCACAGATACGCAGTATTTT. Encoded protein: CASSLDRASTDTQYF. The variable domain in full, with the rest retrieved from reference TRBV5-5 and TRBJ2-3, is DAGVTQSPTHLIKTRGQQVTLRCSPISGHKSVSWYQQVLGQGPQFIFQYYEKEERGRGNFPDRFSARQFPNYSSELNVNALLLGDSALYLCASSLDRASTDTQYFGPGTRLTVL.

The chain uses TRBV7-9 and TRBJ1-5; the match to TRBD1 covers 7 bases. Germline lookup yields CDR1 SEHNR and CDR2 FQNEAQ (reference sequence). The CDR3 covers 16 residues. V shed 6 bases and J 2 bases; nucleotides not matched to a gene: 10. CDR3 DNA: TGTGCCAGCAGTTCAGGGGGTACGGAAGGCAATCAGCCCCAGCATTTT. Translated, it gives CASSSGGTEGNQPQHF.

This clone came up a few times. The chain combines TRBV25-1 with TRBJ2-3; D is ambiguous. Germline assignment: CDR1 MGHDK and CDR2 SYGVNS. This CDR3 region has 11 residues. V dropped 6 bases and J dropped 4 bases, with 5 bases sitting between them. The CDR3 sequence is CASSRADTQYF. CDR3 nucleotide sequence: TGTGCCAGCAGCCGGGCAGATACGCAGTATTTT.